This T cell receptor beta chain was captured in a study of tumor-infiltrating lymphocytes in primary liver carcinoma. Study background: Tissue type made little difference to sample yields of roughly 3.5 to 7.13 million productive TCRbeta reads.

A few counts support this clonotype. Its cognate antigen is unknown. The source material, roughly 20-31 mg of unsorted bulk tissue, was used to co-extract RNA and DNA. Whole-study findings and limits: Lower overlap was observed for tumor-adjacent and tumor-blood pairs relative to tumor region pairs.

From 500 ng of total RNA, TCR beta-specific cDNA was reverse-transcribed using a constant-region primer. Slightly modified ARM-PCR served as the procedure for the TCR beta libraries. These libraries came from three rounds of nested multiplex PCR. MiXCR, run by TCRdb on the multiplex PCR reads, gives a single entry per CDR3 protein. The sample holds around 120,000 distinct CDR3 sequences, approximately 71% seen once. This sequence originates from a woman aged 60-75 years with primary liver carcinoma and hepatitis B virus infection. The material sequenced was tumor-adjacent normal liver tissue.

In DNA, the CDR3 is TGTGCCAGCAGTTTACTTTACAATGAGCAGTTCTTC. It yields the protein CASSLLYNEQFF. The chain joins TRBV28 to TRBJ2-1, with D unclear. The length of the CDR3 is 12 residues. Germline V gene data show CDR1 as MDHEN and CDR2 as SYDVKM. The germline V and J ends were trimmed by 2 bases and 4 bases, with 3 bases remaining between them.